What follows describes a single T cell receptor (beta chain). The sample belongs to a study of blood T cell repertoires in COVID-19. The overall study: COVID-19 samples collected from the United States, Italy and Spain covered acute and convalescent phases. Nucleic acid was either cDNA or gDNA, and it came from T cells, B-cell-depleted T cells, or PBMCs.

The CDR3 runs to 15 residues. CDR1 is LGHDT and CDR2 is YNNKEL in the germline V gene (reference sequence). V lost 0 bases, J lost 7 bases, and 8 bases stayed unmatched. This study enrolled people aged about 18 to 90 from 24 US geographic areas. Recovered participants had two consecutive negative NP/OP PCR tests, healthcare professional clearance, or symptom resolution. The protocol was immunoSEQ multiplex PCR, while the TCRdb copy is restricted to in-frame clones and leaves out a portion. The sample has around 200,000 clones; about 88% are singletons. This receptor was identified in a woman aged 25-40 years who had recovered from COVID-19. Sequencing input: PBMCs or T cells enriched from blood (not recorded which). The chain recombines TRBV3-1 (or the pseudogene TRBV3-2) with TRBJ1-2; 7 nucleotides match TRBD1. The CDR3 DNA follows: TGTGCCAGCAGCCAAGAATCCAGGGGGTCGTCTGGCTACACCTTC. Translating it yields CASSQESRGSSGYTF.